These T cell receptor beta chains were read from a single sample in a study of tumor-infiltrating lymphocytes in localized non-small cell lung cancer. Profiled with immunoSEQ multiplex PCR; TCRdb holds only in-frame clones, not every one. This sample has some 15,000 clones, with 75% to 85% found just once. Sequencing was done on a sample of lung tumor tissue. The receptors shown here come from a human donor with non-small cell lung cancer. Both conserved end residues are part of each CDR3. The D gene is left open where the match is weak. Where a row states a size, it is once, few, many or the class of an expanded clone; other rows omit it.

>TRBJ1-1|14|TRBD1|-|TRBV19
TGTGCCAGTAGTTCGGACAGGGGGAGGTCTGAAGCTTTCTTT
CASSSDRGRSEAFF
>TRBJ1-1|14|-|-|TRBV5-4
TGTGCCAGCAGCCCTAATACGGGAAACACTGAAGCTTTCTTT
CASSPNTGNTEAFF
>TRBJ1-5|13|TRBD1|-|TRBV7-9
TGTGCCAGCAGCGGACAGGCTGATCAGCCCCAGCATTTT
CASSGQADQPQHF
>TRBJ1-1|12|-|few|TRBV6-6
TGTGCCAGCACAGGGTCCAACACTGAAGCTTTCTTT
CASTGSNTEAFF
>TRBJ1-4|13|-|-|TRBV30
TGTGCTTCGTCCGGAACAAAAGATGAAAAACTGTTTTTT
CASSGTKDEKLFF
>TRBJ1-1|13|TRBD1|-|TRBV7-7
TGTGCCAGCAGCTTGGACAGGGGAACTGAAGCTTTCTTT
CASSLDRGTEAFF
>TRBJ1-6|14|-|-|TRBV5-4
TGTGCCAGCAGCTTGGACCGGGATAATTCACCCCTCCACTTT
CASSLDRDNSPLHF
>TRBJ1-2|12|-|once|TRBV25-1
TGTGCCAGCAGTGAATTAATCGCGGGCTACACCTTC
CASSELIAGYTF
>TRBJ1-2|14|-|-|TRBV7-9
TGTGCCAGCAGCACCTTAAGGCTTGGTAATGGCTACACCTTC
CASSTLRLGNGYTF
>TRBJ1-1|15|-|-|TRBV29-1
TGCAGCGTTGAAGAGTATCCGACAGGCGGCGGAGAAGCTTTCTTT
CSVEEYPTGGGEAFF
>TRBJ2-5|15|TRBD2|-|TRBV5-4
TGTGCCAGCAGCCGGGGACTAGCGGGGAAAGAGACCCAGTACTTC
CASSRGLAGKETQYF
>TRBJ1-1|12|-|-|TRBV7-3
TGTGCCAGCAGCATCAAGCGGGGTGGAGCTTTCTTT
CASSIKRGGAFF
>TRBJ1-2|11|-|-|TRBV5-1
TGCGCCAGCAGCTCAAGGGTCGGCTACACCTTC
CASSSRVGYTF
>TRBJ2-7|13|TRBD2|-|TRBV10-3
TGTGCCATCAGCGCGAGCGGGAGCTACGAGCAGTACTTC
CAISASGSYEQYF
>TRBJ2-3|14|-|-|TRBV5-6
TGTGCCAGCAGCTTGGCCCTACTTTCAGATACGCAGTATTTT
CASSLALLSDTQYF